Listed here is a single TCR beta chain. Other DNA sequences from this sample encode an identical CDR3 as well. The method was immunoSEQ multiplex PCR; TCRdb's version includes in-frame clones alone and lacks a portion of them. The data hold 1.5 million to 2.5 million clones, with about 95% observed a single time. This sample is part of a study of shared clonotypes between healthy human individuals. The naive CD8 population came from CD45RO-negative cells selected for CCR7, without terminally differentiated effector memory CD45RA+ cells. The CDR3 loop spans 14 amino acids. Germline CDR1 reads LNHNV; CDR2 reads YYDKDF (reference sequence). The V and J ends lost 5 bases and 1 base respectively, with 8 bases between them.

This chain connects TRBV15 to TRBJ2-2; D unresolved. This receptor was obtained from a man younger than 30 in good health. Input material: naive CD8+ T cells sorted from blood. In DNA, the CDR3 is TGTGCCACCAGCCGGACCGAGAACACCGGGGAGCTGTTTTTT. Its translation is CATSRTENTGELFF.